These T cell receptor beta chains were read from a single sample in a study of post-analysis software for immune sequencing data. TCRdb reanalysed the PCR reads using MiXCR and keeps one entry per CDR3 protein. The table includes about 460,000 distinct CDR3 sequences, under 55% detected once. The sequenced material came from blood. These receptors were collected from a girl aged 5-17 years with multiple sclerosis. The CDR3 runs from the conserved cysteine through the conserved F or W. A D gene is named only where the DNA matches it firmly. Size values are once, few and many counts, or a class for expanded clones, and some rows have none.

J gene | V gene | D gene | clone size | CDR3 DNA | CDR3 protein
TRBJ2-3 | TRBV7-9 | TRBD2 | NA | TGTGCCAGCAGCGGGGGACTAAAGGGCACAGATACGCAGTATTTT | CASSGGLKGTDTQYF
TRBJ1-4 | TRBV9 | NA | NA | TGTGCCAGCAGCGTGGGGGGTTCGGATGAAAAACTGTTTTTT | CASSVGGSDEKLFF
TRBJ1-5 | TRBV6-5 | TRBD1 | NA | TGTGCCAGCAGTTACTTAAAGGACAGGAATCAGCCCCAGCATTTT | CASSYLKDRNQPQHF
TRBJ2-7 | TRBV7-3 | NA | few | TGTGCCAGCAGCTTAACCCCCGGGGGTATCTACGAGCAGTACTTC | CASSLTPGGIYEQYF
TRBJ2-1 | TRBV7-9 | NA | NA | TGTGCCAGCAGCTCCCTTTGGACGGCCTTCGCCTACAATGAGCAGTTCTTC | CASSSLWTAFAYNEQFF
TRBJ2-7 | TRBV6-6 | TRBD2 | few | TGTGCCAGCAGTTATTTCGGGGAGGGCCTGTACGAGCAGTACTTC | CASSYFGEGLYEQYF
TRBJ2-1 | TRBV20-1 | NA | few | TGCAGTGCCCCGGAGGGGAATGAGCAGTTCTTC | CSAPEGNEQFF
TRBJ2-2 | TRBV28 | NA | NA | TGTGCCAGCAGTTTTCACACCGGGGAGCTGTTTTTT | CASSFHTGELFF
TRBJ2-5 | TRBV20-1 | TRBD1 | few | TGCAGCGGACAGGGGGACTTGGAGACCCAGTACTTC | CSGQGDLETQYF
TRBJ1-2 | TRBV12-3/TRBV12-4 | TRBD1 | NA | TGTGCCAGCACACAGGGGGCTTATGGCTACACCTTC | CASTQGAYGYTF
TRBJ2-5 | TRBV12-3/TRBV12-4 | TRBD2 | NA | TGTGCCAGCAGTCAGCTCACCGAACTAGCGGGAGAGGGGGAGACCCAGTACTTC | CASSQLTELAGEGETQYF
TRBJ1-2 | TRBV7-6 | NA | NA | TGTGCCAGCAGCCAAACTCAGGGTGCTAACTATGGCTACACCTTC | CASSQTQGANYGYTF
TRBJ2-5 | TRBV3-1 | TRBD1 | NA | TGTGCCAGCAGTCAAAGGGGGACAGACCAAGAGACCCAGTACTTC | CASSQRGTDQETQYF
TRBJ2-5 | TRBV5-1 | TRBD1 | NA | TGCGCCAGCAGCTCTCAGGGGGCGGATGAAGAGACCCAGTACTTC | CASSSQGADEETQYF
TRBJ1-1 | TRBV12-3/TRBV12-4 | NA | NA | TGTGCCAGCAGTATGTTTCCCACTGAAGCTTTCTTT | CASSMFPTEAFF
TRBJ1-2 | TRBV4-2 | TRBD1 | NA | TGTGCCAGCAGCCAGAGGGACAGGGGTAACTATGGCTACACCTTC | CASSQRDRGNYGYTF
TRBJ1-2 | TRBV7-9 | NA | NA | TGTGCCAGCAGCCCCGTTGGACGGCCTTATGGCTACACCTTC | CASSPVGRPYGYTF
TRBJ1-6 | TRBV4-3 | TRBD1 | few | TGCGCCAGCAGCCAACAACCGGGACAGGGAAATTCACCCCTCCACTTT | CASSQQPGQGNSPLHF
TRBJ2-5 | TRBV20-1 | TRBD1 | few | TGCAGTGCGCTAGGGACAGGGGCCCGGGGGACCCAGTACTTC | CSALGTGARGTQYF
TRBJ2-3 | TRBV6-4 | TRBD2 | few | TGTGCCAGCAGGGCGGGAGGCGACACAGATACGCAGTATTTT | CASRAGGDTDTQYF
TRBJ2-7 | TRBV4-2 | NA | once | TGTGCCAGCAGCCCAGGACTATCGGGGTACGAGCAGTACTTC | CASSPGLSGYEQYF
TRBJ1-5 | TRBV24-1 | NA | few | TGTGCCACCAGTGTTAGGGGGGATCAGCCCCAGCATTTT | CATSVRGDQPQHF
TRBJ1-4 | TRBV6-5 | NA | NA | TGTGCCAGCAGGGAGAGGGGGACTAATGAAAAACTGTTTTTT | CASRERGTNEKLFF
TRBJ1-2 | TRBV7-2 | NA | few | TGTGCCAGCACCGCGCCAAGGGGCGCTAACTATGGCTACACCTTC | CASTAPRGANYGYTF
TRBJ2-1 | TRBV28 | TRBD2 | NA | TGTGCCAGCAGCCGCCTGATAGGGAGGGCCACAGATGAGCAGTTCTTC | CASSRLIGRATDEQFF
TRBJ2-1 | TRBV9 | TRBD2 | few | TGTGCCAGCAGCGAGGCAGGGAGGGACAATGAGCAGTTCTTC | CASSEAGRDNEQFF
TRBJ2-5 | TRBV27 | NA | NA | TGTGCCAGCAGTGCCTCCAACACCCAAGAGACCCAGTACTTC | CASSASNTQETQYF
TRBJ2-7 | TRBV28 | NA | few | TGTGCCAGCAGTTTGAGAACGGGAGATTCCTACGAGCAGTACTTC | CASSLRTGDSYEQYF
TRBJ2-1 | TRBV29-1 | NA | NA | TGCAGCGCAAGAGCTATGCAGGGGATTGGTGATGAGCAGTTCTTC | CSARAMQGIGDEQFF